The clone carrying this TCR beta chain was seen at least ten times. Antigen specificity is unknown. The sample comes from a study of T cells in Graves' hyperthyroidism and ophthalmopathy. RNA transcripts provided the source from which TCR beta CDR3 regions were amplified. HTBI primers drove first-round RT-PCR of the TCR CDR3. MiXCR, applied by TCRdb to the multiplex PCR reads, yields one record per CDR3 protein. Found here are some 340,000 distinct CDR3 sequences, roughly an eighth of them singletons; the top ten hold almost 35%. Ophthalmopathy cases met thresholds of Clinical Activity Score at least 3, NOSPECS grade at least 4 and duration under 3 months. Each 10 ml fresh peripheral blood draw supplied the PBMCs. Study findings and constraints: In the analysis, a 13 V-J model separated ophthalmopathy from stable hyperthyroidism.

The V gene lost 4 bases and the J gene lost 4 bases, with 17 bases spanning the gap. CDR3 length: 15 amino acids. Germline assignment: CDR1 SGHRS and CDR2 YFSETQ. The chain employs TRBV5-1 and TRBJ1-1, with a tentative D call TRBD1 (5 bases). Sequenced: blood. The receptor was derived from a woman in her thirties or forties with Graves' ophthalmopathy. Written as DNA, the CDR3 is TGCGCCAGCAGCGGCACAGCGGGGCGCGCCACTGAAGCTTTCTTT. Encoded protein: CASSGTAGRATEAFF.